This T cell receptor (beta chain) emerged from a study of identical twins. This clonotype was observed a few times. Antigen specificity is unknown. It was template switching that added a universal primer site, and there were unique molecular identifiers on the cDNA. MiXCR was run by TCRdb on the 5' RACE reads, yielding one entry per CDR3 protein. The table includes under 900,000 distinct CDR3 sequences, around an eighth detected once. J lost 5 bases, V lost 0 bases, and 8 bases had no gene match. This CDR3 is 16 amino acids long. Germline-derived CDR1 and CDR2 are LNHDA and SQIVND (reference sequence). Regarding the study as a whole: Whereas memory repertoires showed no such difference, abundant cord blood beta clonotypes carried fewer insertions. Out-of-frame alpha sequences shared between twins exhibited an excess of low generation probability.

Healthy Caucasians alone served as donors. In addition, the sample was reused for a study of yellow fever vaccine responses in identical twins.

V usage is TRBV19 and J usage is TRBJ2-7, with TRBD2 matching over 9 bases. Sequences were obtained from PBMCs. This TCR was recovered from a woman between 18 and 29 years old in good health. The CDR3 is CASSIDAGLAFHEQYF. The CDR3 DNA follows: TGTGCCAGTAGTATAGACGCGGGACTAGCATTCCACGAGCAGTACTTC.